What follows are 26 T cell receptor beta chains derived from one specimen sequenced in a study of cytomegalovirus exposure and HLA in healthy donors. Sequenced by immunoSEQ multiplex PCR; TCRdb stores in-frame clones only, minus some. The sample has around 70,000 clones, 90% to 95% seen once. Material: PBMCs. The receptors were gathered from a man between 18 and 35 years old in good health and CMV-seropositive.

The rearrangement joins TRBV9 to TRBJ1-3; D not resolved. Per germline, CDR1 SGDLS and CDR2 YYNGEE. This CDR3 has 16 residues. The V end was cut by 0 bases, the J end by 0 bases, with 10 bases between. As DNA, the CDR3 is TGTGCCAGCAGCGTAGGTAACAGAGACTCTGGAAACACCATATATTTT. Amino acid sequence: CASSVGNRDSGNTIYF.

Turning to this clone: At one boundary the junction diverges from the germline segment, which might be a read error. The chain uses TRBV7-9 and TRBJ1-1, with TRBD1 as a possible D gene (5 bases). Germline assignment: CDR1 SEHNR and CDR2 FQNEAQ (reference sequence). CDR3 length: 15 residues. CDR3 amino acids: CASSLGGLEDTGAFF. The CDR3, as DNA: TGTGCCAGCAGCTTAGGAGGACTAGAGGACACTGGAGCTTTCTTT.

This clone has a single count. V and J are TRBV6-1 and TRBJ2-7; 7 nucleotides agree with TRBD2. The V gene end was trimmed by 4 bases and the J gene end by 2 bases; junction bases not matched to a gene: 8. Germline V gene lookup returns CDR1 MNHNS and CDR2 SASEGT. CDR3 length: 15 residues. The CDR3 DNA is TGTGCCAGCAGTGGATACGGGACTATTCCCTACGAGCAGTACTTC. Its protein is CASSGYGTIPYEQYF.

The V and J genes are TRBV10-3 and TRBJ2-1; 9 bases line up with TRBD2. Trimming at V came to 5 bases and at J to 0 bases, leaving 8 bases not matched to a gene. The CDR3 is 17 amino acids. In germline, CDR1 is ENHRY, CDR2 SYGVKD. CDR3 region: CAISRLAVLSSYNEQFF. The CDR3 DNA sequence: TGTGCCATCAGTAGACTAGCGGTGCTCAGCTCCTACAATGAGCAGTTCTTC.

The chain carries TRBV10-1 and TRBJ2-3; D is ambiguous. Trimming removed 3 bases at V and 6 bases at J, with 19 bases between. The CDR3 runs to 16 residues. Germline V gene lookup returns CDR1 WNHNN and CDR2 SYGVQD (reference sequence). CDR3 nucleotide sequence: TGCGCCAGCAGTGATGGCGGCGACCCCCCCGAGGATACGCAGTATTTT. Translating gives CASSDGGDPPEDTQYF.

This clone was counted a single time. V and J are TRBV5-1 and TRBJ2-7; 7 bases agree with TRBD2. The V segment lost 2 bases and the J segment 1 base; nucleotides outside the gene matches: 3. Germline V gene lookup returns CDR1 SGHRS and CDR2 YFSETQ. This CDR3 has 14 amino acids. The CDR3 reads CASSLASGSYEQYF. The CDR3 DNA sequence: TGCGCCAGCAGCTTAGCTAGCGGTTCCTACGAGCAGTACTTC.

This chain joins TRBV5-1 and TRBJ2-2; D is perhaps TRBD2 (6 bases). V was clipped by 0 bases and J by 7 bases, with 16 bases between them. This CDR3 has 16 residues. The germline CDR1 and CDR2 sequences are SGHRS and YFSETQ. Here the CDR3 DNA reads TGCGCCAGCAGCTTGGGGAACGGGAGAGTTAACGGGGAGCTGTTTTTT. This translates into CASSLGNGRVNGELFF. The variable domain in full, with the rest retrieved from reference TRBV5-1 and TRBJ2-2, is KAGVTQTPRYLIKTRGQQVTLSCSPISGHRSVSWYQQTPGQGLQFLFEYFSETQRNKGNFPGRFSGRQFSNSRSEMNVSTLELGDSALYLCASSLGNGRVNGELFFGEGSRLTVL.

The chain recombines TRBV7-9 with TRBJ2-7; D is perhaps TRBD2 (6 bases). Looked up from germline, CDR1 is SEHNR and CDR2 is FQNEAQ (reference sequence). The V and J ends lost 5 bases and 2 bases respectively, with 19 bases between them. The CDR3 extends over 16 amino acids. The CDR3 sequence: CASSQNSGLQPYEQYF. The CDR3 nucleotides are TGTGCCAGCAGCCAAAATTCGGGACTCCAACCCTACGAGCAGTACTTC.

The rearrangement joins TRBV18 to TRBJ2-1, with D possibly matching TRBD2 (5 bases). Germline V gene data show CDR1 as KGHSH and CDR2 as LQKENI. V lost 6 bases and J 5 bases, leaving 14 bases between the germline ends. The CDR3 is made up of 14 amino acids. In DNA, the CDR3 is TGTGCCAGCTCGGACTCTCGGGCACACAATGAGCAGTTCTTC. Translating it yields CASSDSRAHNEQFF.

V usage is TRBV28 and J usage is TRBJ1-4; TRBD1 might be the D (5 bases). V shed 8 bases and J shed 2 bases, with 18 bases lying between them. The CDR3 is 16 residues long. Germline values: CDR1 MDHEN, CDR2 SYDVKM. The CDR3 loop reads CASVGARRLTNEKLFF. The CDR3 DNA reads TGTGCCAGCGTTGGGGCGAGAAGGCTCACTAATGAAAAACTGTTTTTT.

The chain recombines TRBV9 with TRBJ2-7, with 8 bases that match TRBD1. There are 15 residues in the CDR3. Per germline, CDR1 SGDLS and CDR2 YYNGEE. Losses at the gene ends were 3 bases for V and 2 bases for J; bases not matched to a gene: 7. The CDR3 DNA is TGTGCCAGCAGCGCTGGACAGGGACTCACCTACGAGCAGTACTTC. Amino acid sequence: CASSAGQGLTYEQYF.

This clone was seen just once. The chain has TRBV6-1 and TRBJ2-5, with 12 bases fitting TRBD1. Germline V gene sequence: CDR1 MNHNS, CDR2 SASEGT. The ends lost 10 bases at V and 5 bases at J; junction bases unmatched: 8. The CDR3 covers 14 residues. The CDR3: CATGDRGPWETQYF. The CDR3 DNA sequence: TGTGCCACCGGGGACAGGGGGCCTTGGGAGACCCAGTACTTC.

Written as DNA, the CDR3 is TGTGCCAGCAGTTTATCGCGACAACCGGGGGAGACCCAGTACTTC. Encoded protein: CASSLSRQPGETQYF. This rearrangement joins TRBV27 to TRBJ2-5; a possible D gene is TRBD2 (5 bases). CDR3 length equals 15 residues. Germline V gene data show CDR1 as MNHEY and CDR2 as SMNVEV (reference sequence). With 0 bases removed from V and 5 bases from J, the gap between germline ends came to 13 bases.

The rearrangement joins TRBV11-2 to TRBJ1-1; TRBD1 agrees at 9 bases. Germline V gene sequence: CDR1 SGHAT, CDR2 FQNNGV. The V gene end was trimmed by 4 bases and the J gene end by 6 bases; junction bases not matched to a gene: 0. CDR3 length equals 12 residues. CDR3 sequence (DNA): TGTGCCAGCAGCTGGACAGGGGCTGAAGCTTTCTTT. This translates into CASSWTGAEAFF.

This clone was observed once. The J gene is TRBJ2-1, the V gene TRBV5-1, with D possibly matching TRBD1 (5 bases). The CDR3 runs to 14 residues. V was cut by 5 bases and J by 3 bases, with 12 bases left in between. Germline CDR1 is SGHRS and CDR2 is YFSETQ. This CDR3 is CASRGGQGYNEQFF. The CDR3 DNA reads as TGCGCCAGCAGAGGTGGGCAGGGCTACAATGAGCAGTTCTTC.

The chain has TRBV19 and TRBJ1-2, with 7 positions matching TRBD1. Germline CDR1 LNHDA, CDR2 SQIVND (reference sequence). This CDR3 comprises 13 residues. The V segment lost 7 bases and the J segment 11 bases; nucleotides outside the gene matches: 13. This CDR3 is CASTLLDRDGYTF. DNA of the CDR3: TGTGCCAGTACCCTTCTTGACAGGGACGGTTACACCTTC.

The chain is built from TRBV11-2 and TRBJ2-7; a possible D gene is TRBD2 (5 bases). The CDR3 length is 15 residues. CDR1 is SGHAT and CDR2 is FQNNGV in the germline V gene. Trimming took 1 base from V and 6 from J, leaving 16 bases between them. The CDR3 region has the DNA TGTGCCAGCAGCTTAGGAGGGAACCTCTCGGGCGAGCAGTACTTC. Translation gives CASSLGGNLSGEQYF.

V and J are TRBV5-1 and TRBJ2-3; possible D gene TRBD1, 6 bases. In germline, CDR1 is SGHRS, CDR2 YFSETQ. CDR3 size: 17 residues. Trimming removed 3 bases at V and 0 bases at J, with 17 bases between. This CDR3 is CASSSFQGTTSTDTQYF. The CDR3 DNA sequence: TGCGCCAGCAGCTCCTTCCAGGGGACGACCAGCACAGATACGCAGTATTTT. Using reference TRBV5-1 and TRBJ2-3 for the parts outside the CDR3, the full variable domain is KAGVTQTPRYLIKTRGQQVTLSCSPISGHRSVSWYQQTPGQGLQFLFEYFSETQRNKGNFPGRFSGRQFSNSRSEMNVSTLELGDSALYLCASSSFQGTTSTDTQYFGPGTRLTVL.

This chain connects TRBV21-1 to TRBJ1-1; the table's TRBD1 call for D was not verified on the DNA. TRBV21-1 constitutes a pseudogene. CDR3 length: 21 residues. The DNA of the CDR3 is TGTGCCAGCAGCAAAGAGGTTGGACAGGGTGAGGCCTCAGGATTGAACACTGAAGCTTTCTTT. Translated: CASSKEVGQGEASGLNTEAFF.

This clone appeared once. CDR3 DNA: TGTGCCAGTAGTATAGATCTTAGACAGGGGACCTCTGGGGCCAACGTCCTGACTTTC. It yields the protein CASSIDLRQGTSGANVLTF. The V gene is TRBV19, the J gene TRBJ2-6, with 8 bases matching TRBD1. The CDR3 totals 19 residues. With 0 bases clipped from V and 0 bases from J, the junction kept 7 bases outside the gene matches. Germline assignment: CDR1 LNHDA and CDR2 SQIVND (reference sequence).

The chain links TRBV10-3 to TRBJ1-1; no clear D. V dropped 2 bases and J dropped 1 base, with 11 bases sitting between them. This CDR3 contains 15 residues. Germline CDR1 is ENHRY and CDR2 is SYGVKD. The CDR3: CAISETVIGNTEAFF. The DNA of the CDR3 is TGTGCCATCAGTGAGACTGTTATCGGGAACACTGAAGCTTTCTTT.

V and J are TRBV7-2 and TRBJ2-5, with no clear D. In germline, CDR1 is SGHTA, CDR2 FQGNSA. The length of the CDR3 is 15 residues. Trimming removed 2 bases from V and 2 bases from J, with 12 bases in between. CDR3 in amino acids: CASSLSQRSQETQYF. The CDR3 DNA reads TGTGCCAGCAGCTTATCCCAGCGTTCACAAGAGACCCAGTACTTC.

The gene calls are TRBV7-8 and TRBJ1-3; 7 bases are shared with TRBD1. V shed 5 bases and J 0 bases; nucleotides not matched to a gene: 10. Germline-derived CDR1 and CDR2 are SGHVS and FQNEAQ. The CDR3 totals 17 residues. The chain's CDR3 is CASSTRTGSISGNTIYF. Written as DNA, the CDR3 is TGTGCCAGCAGCACGAGGACAGGATCAATCTCTGGAAACACCATATATTTT.

The rearrangement uses TRBV25-1 and TRBJ1-5, with D tentatively TRBD1 (5 bases). V was trimmed by 4 bases and J by 3 bases, leaving 7 bases between them. This CDR3 is 13 amino acids long. Germline values: CDR1 MGHDK, CDR2 SYGVNS. The CDR3 bases are TGTGCCAGCAGTGGACAGTTCAATCAGCCCCAGCATTTT. Its protein product is CASSGQFNQPQHF. Supplemented by reference TRBV25-1 and TRBJ1-5, the full variable domain reads EADIYQTPRYLVIGTGKKITLECSQTMGHDKMYWYQQDPGMELHLIHYSYGVNSTEKGDLSSESTVSRIRTEHFPLTLESARPSHTSQYLCASSGQFNQPQHFGDGTRLSIL.

This chain connects TRBV28 to TRBJ1-4; TRBD1 aligns across 7 bases. The germline gives CDR1 MDHEN, CDR2 SYDVKM. This CDR3 spans 16 amino acids. After removal of 6 bases from V and 5 bases from J, the junction contained 12 bases not matched to a gene. CDR3 in DNA: TGTGCCAGCAGCCCTATCCTCACAGGGGAAAATGAAAAACTGTTTTTT. Translation: CASSPILTGENEKLFF.

The rearrangement uses TRBV12-5 and TRBJ2-7; 8 positions agree with TRBD1. The germline CDR1 and CDR2 sequences are LGHNT and FRNRAP. V lost 5 bases and J lost 3; bases outside the gene matches: 9. The CDR3 sequence is 15 residues long. The CDR3: CASGPGTGSRYEQYF. CDR3 coding DNA: TGTGCTAGTGGTCCCGGGACAGGCTCCCGCTACGAGCAGTACTTC. Looking up the rest from reference TRBV12-5 and TRBJ2-7 gives the full variable domain: DARVTQTPRHKVTEMGQEVTMRCQPILGHNTVFWYRQTMMQGLELLAYFRNRAPLDDSGMPKDRFSAEMPDATLATLKIQPSEPRDSAVYFCASGPGTGSRYEQYFGPGTRLTVT.